Detailed here is one T cell receptor beta chain. Its antigen is as yet unknown. Measured with immunoSEQ multiplex PCR; TCRdb has only the in-frame clones, and not every one. The table records hundreds of thousands of clones, 90% to 95% of them present only once. V dropped 1 base and J dropped 5; count of bases not matched to a gene: 6. Per the germline V gene, CDR1 is SGHTS and CDR2 is YDEGEE. The CDR3 runs 15 residues. The source of the sample is a study of Ad26.COV2.S vaccination and SARS-CoV-2 variants. Findings and caveats of the study: Spike-specific responses of CD8+ and CD4+ T cells were reported to display substantial breadth after vaccination.

The chain has TRBV5-8 and TRBJ2-3; 8 bases align to TRBD1. The TCR sequence derives from a human donor who had recovered from COVID-19. The sample in question was peripheral blood, obtained after recovery from COVID-19. The CDR3 nucleotides are TGTGCCAGCAGCTTGTCTCCAGGGGGCCAAGATACGCAGTATTTT. The encoded protein is CASSLSPGGQDTQYF.